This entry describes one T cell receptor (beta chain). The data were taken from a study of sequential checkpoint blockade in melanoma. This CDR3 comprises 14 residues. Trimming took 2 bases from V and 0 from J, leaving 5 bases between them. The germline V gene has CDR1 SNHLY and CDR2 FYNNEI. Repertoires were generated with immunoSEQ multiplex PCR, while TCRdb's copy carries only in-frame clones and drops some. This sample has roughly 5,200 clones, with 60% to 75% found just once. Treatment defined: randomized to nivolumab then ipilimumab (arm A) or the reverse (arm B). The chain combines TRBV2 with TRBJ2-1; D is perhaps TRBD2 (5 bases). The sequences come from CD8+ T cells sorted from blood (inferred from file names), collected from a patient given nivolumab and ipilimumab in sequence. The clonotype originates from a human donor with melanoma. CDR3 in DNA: TGTGCCAGCAGTGAACGGGGCTCCTACAATGAGCAGTTCTTC. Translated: CASSERGSYNEQFF.